A single sample gave rise to the 21 T cell receptor beta chains below, sequenced in a study of neoadjuvant anti-PD-1 for oral cavity cancer. The time point: after neoadjuvant nivolumab, at surgical resection. Only in-frame clones appear in the TCRdb table, and some are missing; sequencing was by immunoSEQ multiplex PCR. The data hold 15,000 or so clones, with roughly three quarters observed a single time. Source: PBMCs, taken after nivolumab (anti-PD-1) treatment. The receptors shown here come from a person aged 40 to 85 with oral cavity squamous cell carcinoma.

The chain has TRBV28 and TRBJ2-5; D perhaps matches TRBD1 (6 bases). The CDR3 extends over 14 amino acids. Germline lookup yields CDR1 MDHEN and CDR2 SYDVKM. V gave up 5 bases and J gave up 5 bases, with 15 bases separating them. This CDR3 is CASSLPGTTETQYF. For the CDR3, the DNA is TGTGCCAGCAGTCTCCCCGGGACAACGGAGACCCAGTACTTC.

This rearrangement joins TRBV5-1 to TRBJ2-7; tentatively, D is TRBD1 or TRBD2 (5 bases each). The CDR3 is 15 amino acids. V was pared by 0 bases and J by 3 bases, with 13 bases between. CDR1 and CDR2 from the germline V gene are SGHRS and YFSETQ. This CDR3 is CASSLGGTSVYEQYF. CDR3 in DNA: TGCGCCAGCAGCTTGGGAGGGACGTCCGTCTACGAGCAGTACTTC.

J is TRBJ2-5 and V is TRBV4-1; 11 bases fit TRBD2. Per the germline V gene, CDR1 is MGHRA and CDR2 is YSYEKL. Losses at the gene ends were 1 base for V and 5 bases for J; bases not matched to a gene: 12. The CDR3 is 18 amino acids. DNA for the CDR3: TGCGCCAGCAGCCAAGGCCCCACTAGCGGGAGAGGAAGGGAGACCCAGTACTTC. The encoded protein is CASSQGPTSGRGRETQYF.

A few counts support this clone. The gene calls are TRBV7-9 and TRBJ2-5; no reliable D call. Germline V CDR1 and CDR2: SEHNR, FQNEAQ (reference sequence). Trimming cost V 3 bases and J 1 base, with 6 bases left between them. The CDR3 covers 13 residues. CDR3 residues: CASSFGFQETQYF. CDR3 nucleotide sequence: TGTGCCAGCAGCTTTGGATTCCAAGAGACCCAGTACTTC.

The rearrangement joins TRBV30 to TRBJ1-6; D not resolved. This CDR3 spans 15 amino acids. Germline loops: CDR1 GTSNPN, CDR2 SVGIG (reference sequence). Trimming removed 8 bases from V and 1 base from J, with 15 bases in between. This chain's CDR3 is CAETPGGSYNSPLHF. The CDR3 DNA reads TGTGCCGAGACACCTGGTGGATCCTATAATTCACCCCTCCACTTT.

The rearrangement uses TRBV27 and TRBJ1-1; D is ambiguous. Germline CDR1 reads MNHEY; CDR2 reads SMNVEV (reference sequence). V lost 5 bases and J lost 0, with 13 bases in between. This CDR3 comprises 15 residues. The CDR3 DNA sequence: TGTGCCAGCAGTCCCCACAGAACCATGAACACTGAAGCTTTCTTT. Its translation: CASSPHRTMNTEAFF.

The gene calls are TRBV6-4 and TRBJ2-2; 10 bases are shared with TRBD2. This CDR3 is 16 amino acids long. Germline V gene data show CDR1 as MRHNA and CDR2 as SNTAGT. With 4 bases clipped from V and 2 bases from J, the junction kept 4 bases outside the gene matches. The CDR3 loop is CASSARLAGNTGELFF. The DNA for the CDR3 is TGTGCCAGCAGTGCCCGACTAGCGGGCAACACCGGGGAGCTGTTTTTT.

The gene calls are TRBV30 and TRBJ2-3, with D perhaps TRBD1 or TRBD2 (6 bases each). V shed 0 bases and J shed 6 bases, with 10 bases lying between them. Germline V gives CDR1 GTSNPN, CDR2 SVGIG (reference sequence). The CDR3 has 13 amino acids. The CDR3 here is CAWSVMGGDTQYF. CDR3 DNA sequence: TGTGCCTGGAGTGTAATGGGGGGCGATACGCAGTATTTT.

The gene calls are TRBV19 and TRBJ1-2, with TRBD1 as a possible D gene (5 bases). CDR1 is LNHDA and CDR2 is SQIVND in the germline V gene (reference sequence). This CDR3 has 15 amino acids. V dropped 3 bases and J dropped 3 bases, with 14 bases sitting between them. The CDR3: CASSIGQGGYYGYTF. The CDR3 nucleotides are TGTGCCAGTAGTATCGGGCAGGGCGGGTACTATGGCTACACCTTC. Looking up the rest from reference TRBV19 and TRBJ1-2 gives the full variable domain: DGGITQSPKYLFRKEGQNVTLSCEQNLNHDAMYWYRQDPGQGLRLIYYSQIVNDFQKGDIAEGYSVSREKKESFPLTVTSAQKNPTAFYLCASSIGQGGYYGYTFGSGTRLTVV.

The chain is built from TRBV7-8 and TRBJ1-4; D perhaps matches TRBD1 (6 bases). Germline V gene sequence: CDR1 SGHVS, CDR2 FQNEAQ. The CDR3 consists of 14 residues. V lost 5 bases and J lost 1, with 8 bases in between. CDR3: CASSPRGTNEKLFF. The CDR3 DNA reads as TGTGCCAGCAGCCCCAGGGGAACTAATGAAAAACTGTTTTTT.

The chain combines TRBV27 with TRBJ2-7, with D possibly being TRBD1 (6 bases). V was pared by 3 bases and J by 7 bases, with 16 bases between. Germline V gene lookup returns CDR1 MNHEY and CDR2 SMNVEV (reference sequence). The CDR3 runs 14 residues. The CDR3 protein is CASSFTGLVLEQYF. The CDR3 DNA reads TGTGCCAGCAGTTTTACAGGGCTCGTTTTGGAGCAGTACTTC.

The chain joins TRBV11-3 to TRBJ2-1, with D possibly TRBD2 on 5 matching bases. Deletions cut 5 bases from V and 7 bases from J, with 15 bases between. The CDR3 is made up of 14 amino acids. The germline gives CDR1 SGHNT, CDR2 YENEEA. CDR3 sequence reads: CASSNPLTGNEQFF. The CDR3 bases are TGTGCCAGCAGCAACCCCCTAACGGGGAATGAGCAGTTCTTC.

The chain carries TRBV5-1 and TRBJ2-3; the D gene could be TRBD1 or TRBD2 (5 bases each). Germline-derived CDR1 and CDR2 are SGHRS and YFSETQ. V dropped 0 bases and J dropped 4 bases, with 12 bases sitting between them. The CDR3 is 15 amino acids. CDR3 in amino acids: CASSLVGARADTQYF. CDR3 nucleotide sequence: TGCGCCAGCAGCTTGGTCGGGGCCCGGGCAGATACGCAGTATTTT.

V and J are TRBV19 and TRBJ2-3; 8 bases are shared with TRBD1. The CDR3 totals 16 residues. J was trimmed by 3 bases and V by 5 bases; bases with no gene match: 10. Germline V lookup: CDR1 LNHDA, CDR2 SQIVND (reference sequence). The CDR3 region is CASSDQTGAGTDTQYF. CDR3 in DNA: TGTGCCAGTAGTGACCAGACAGGGGCTGGGACAGATACGCAGTATTTT.

The chain is built from TRBV5-1 and TRBJ1-1; 9 nucleotides agree with TRBD1. The ends lost 4 bases at V and 0 bases at J; junction bases unmatched: 10. Germline values: CDR1 SGHRS, CDR2 YFSETQ. The CDR3 totals 17 residues. The CDR3 nucleotides are TGCGCCAGCAGCGGCCAGGGGACAGGGAAAATGAACACTGAAGCTTTCTTT. Translated: CASSGQGTGKMNTEAFF.

The chain uses TRBV27 and TRBJ2-7; perhaps TRBD2 as D (6 bases). Trimming took 2 bases from V and 4 from J, leaving 15 bases between them. CDR1 MNHEY and CDR2 SMNVEV come from the germline V gene (reference sequence). This CDR3 has 15 amino acids. CDR3: CASSLRPRGGYEQYF. DNA of the CDR3: TGTGCCAGCAGTTTACGCCCTCGGGGAGGATACGAGCAGTACTTC.

The V gene is TRBV13, the J gene TRBJ2-1; weak D call: TRBD1 (5 bases). The germline CDR1 and CDR2 sequences are PRHDT and FYEKMQ (reference sequence). Trimming stripped 5 bases from V and 9 bases from J, with 26 bases between. This CDR3 has 17 amino acids. The CDR3 sequence: CASSPAPSRRGTTEQFF. The CDR3 coding sequence is TGTGCCAGCAGCCCGGCCCCCTCTAGAAGGGGTACTACTGAGCAGTTCTTC.

The rearrangement links TRBV5-6 to TRBJ1-3; D gene uncertain. CDR3 length: 15 amino acids. The V gene lost 2 bases and the J gene lost 1 base, with 10 bases spanning the gap. The germline CDR1 and CDR2 sequences are SGHDT and YYEEEE. For the CDR3, the DNA is TGTGCCAGCAGCTTATCACCTCGGTCTGGAAACACCATATATTTT. This gives the protein CASSLSPRSGNTIYF.

V gene TRBV6-6 combines with J gene TRBJ2-1; a possible D gene is TRBD1 (5 bases). Germline-derived CDR1 and CDR2 are MNHNY and SVGAGI (reference sequence). The V gene lost 4 bases and the J gene lost 6 bases, with 13 bases spanning the gap. The CDR3 extends over 14 amino acids. The chain's CDR3 is CASSSRYGANEQFF. DNA for the CDR3: TGTGCCAGCAGTTCCCGGTATGGGGCCAATGAGCAGTTCTTC.

This chain connects TRBV4-1 to TRBJ2-1; 8 nucleotides align to TRBD2. Germline assignment: CDR1 MGHRA and CDR2 YSYEKL. This CDR3 comprises 17 residues. V lost 2 bases, J lost 2 bases, and 8 bases stayed unmatched. The CDR3 DNA reads TGCGCCAGCAGCCAACCTAGCGGGTACGGCGCCTACAATGAGCAGTTCTTC. Translated, it gives CASSQPSGYGAYNEQFF.

V usage is TRBV19 and J usage is TRBJ1-4, with D possibly TRBD1 on 6 matching bases. Germline V CDR1 and CDR2: LNHDA, SQIVND (reference sequence). The V gene lost 5 bases and the J gene lost 4 bases, with 8 bases spanning the gap. The CDR3 spans 13 residues. The CDR3 DNA is TGTGCCAGTAGTCCCAGGGGTAATGAAAAACTGTTTTTT. Translating it yields CASSPRGNEKLFF.